This T cell receptor (beta chain) stems from a study of beta chain features in type 1 diabetes. Study-wide points: Cells that show high TCR expression could be over-represented by cDNA sequencing. For type 1 diabetes patients, VDJ junctions showed fewer insertions and more deletions. Patients' naive, central memory and Treg TCRB repertoires seemed closer to one another than those of healthy donors. TCRB CDR3s from Type 1 diabetes patients were moderately but significantly shorter in all four CD4+ subsets.

CD45RO/CCR7/CD25/CD127/CD95/CD27 sorting isolated CD4+ naive, central memory, regulatory and stem cell-like memory cells. The V and J ends lost 4 bases and 1 base, in that order; junction bases with no gene match: 3. In germline, CDR1 is SGHRS, CDR2 YFSETQ. The CDR3 length is 14 residues. As concerns this clone: No antigen is known for it.

What was sequenced were expressed TCRB transcripts, since all of the isolated RNA had been reverse transcribed. Sequencing used immunoSEQ multiplex PCR; TCRdb keeps in-frame clones, though not all of them. Among over 150,000 clones listed, over 9% were seen once. The sequence was collected from a man younger than 40 with type 1 diabetes. The chain has TRBV5-1 and TRBJ2-3; 7 bases are shared with TRBD2. Sequenced: central memory CD4+ T cells from blood. This CDR3 is CASSPGGGTDTQYF. The CDR3 nucleotides are TGCGCCAGCAGCCCGGGAGGAGGCACAGATACGCAGTATTTT.